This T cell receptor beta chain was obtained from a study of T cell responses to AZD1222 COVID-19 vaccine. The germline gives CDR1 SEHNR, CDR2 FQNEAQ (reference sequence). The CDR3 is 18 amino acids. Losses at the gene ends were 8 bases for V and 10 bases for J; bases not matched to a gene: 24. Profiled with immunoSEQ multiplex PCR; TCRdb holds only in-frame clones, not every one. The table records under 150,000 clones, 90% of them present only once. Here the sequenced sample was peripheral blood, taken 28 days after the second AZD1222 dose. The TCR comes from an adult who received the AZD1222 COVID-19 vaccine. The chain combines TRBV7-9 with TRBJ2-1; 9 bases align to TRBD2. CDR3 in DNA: TGTGCCAGCGGGCTAGGGTTTGCGGGAGGGCCGCCCCCCCTAGAGCAGTTCTTC. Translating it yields CASGLGFAGGPPPLEQFF.